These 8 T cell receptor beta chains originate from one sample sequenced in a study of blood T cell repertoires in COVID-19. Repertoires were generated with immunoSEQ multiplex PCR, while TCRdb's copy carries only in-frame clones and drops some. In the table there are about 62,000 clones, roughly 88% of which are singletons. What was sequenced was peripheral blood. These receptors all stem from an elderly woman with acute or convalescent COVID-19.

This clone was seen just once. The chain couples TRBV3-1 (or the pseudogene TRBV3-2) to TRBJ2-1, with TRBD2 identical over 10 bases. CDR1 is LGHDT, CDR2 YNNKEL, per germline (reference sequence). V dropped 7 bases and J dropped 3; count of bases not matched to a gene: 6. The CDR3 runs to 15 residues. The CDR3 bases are TGTGCCAGCACCCTTATAGCGGGAGGCTACAATGAGCAGTTCTTC. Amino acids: CASTLIAGGYNEQFF.

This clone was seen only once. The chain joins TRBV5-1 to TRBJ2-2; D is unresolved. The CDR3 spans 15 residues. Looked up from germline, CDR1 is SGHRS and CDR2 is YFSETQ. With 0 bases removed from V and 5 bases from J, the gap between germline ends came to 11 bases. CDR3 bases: TGCGCCAGCAGCTTGGGCGTCGCACCGACCGGGGAGCTGTTTTTT. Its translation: CASSLGVAPTGELFF.

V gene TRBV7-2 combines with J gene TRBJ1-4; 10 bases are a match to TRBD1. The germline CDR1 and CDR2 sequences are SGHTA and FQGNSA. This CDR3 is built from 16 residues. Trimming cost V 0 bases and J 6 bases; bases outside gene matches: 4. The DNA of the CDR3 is TGTGCCAGCAGCTTAGCGCTCGGACAGGGGGATGAAAAACTGTTTTTT. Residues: CASSLALGQGDEKLFF. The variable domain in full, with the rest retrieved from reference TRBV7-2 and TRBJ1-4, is GAGVSQSPSNKVTEKGKDVELRCDPISGHTALYWYRQSLGQGLEFLIYFQGNSAPDKSGLPSDRFSAERTGGSVSTLTIQRTQQEDSAVYLCASSLALGQGDEKLFFGSGTQLSVL.

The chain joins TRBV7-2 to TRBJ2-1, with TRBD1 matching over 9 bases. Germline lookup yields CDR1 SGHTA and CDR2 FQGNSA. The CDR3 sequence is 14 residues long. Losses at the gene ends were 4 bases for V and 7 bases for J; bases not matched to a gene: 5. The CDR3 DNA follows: TGTGCCAGCAGCTCGGGACAGGGTATAAATGAGCAGTTCTTC. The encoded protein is CASSSGQGINEQFF.

CDR3 region: CASSLEGRDITGATGELFF. CDR3 nucleotide sequence: TGCGCCAGCAGCTTGGAGGGCCGGGACATAACAGGGGCGACCGGGGAGCTGTTTTTT. The chain combines TRBV5-1 with TRBJ2-2; TRBD1 matches 7 bases. This CDR3 has 19 amino acids. The J segment lost 5 bases and the V segment lost 0 bases, leaving 16 bases of the junction unmatched. CDR1 is SGHRS and CDR2 is YFSETQ in the germline V gene. The variable domain in full, completed from reference TRBV5-1 and TRBJ2-2, reads KAGVTQTPRYLIKTRGQQVTLSCSPISGHRSVSWYQQTPGQGLQFLFEYFSETQRNKGNFPGRFSGRQFSNSRSEMNVSTLELGDSALYLCASSLEGRDITGATGELFFGEGSRLTVL.

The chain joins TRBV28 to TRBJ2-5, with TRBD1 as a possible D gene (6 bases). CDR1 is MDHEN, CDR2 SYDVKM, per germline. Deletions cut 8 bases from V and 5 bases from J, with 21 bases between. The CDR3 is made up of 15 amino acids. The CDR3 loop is CASLPFTGSGETQYF. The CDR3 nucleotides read TGTGCCAGCTTGCCCTTTACAGGGTCAGGGGAGACCCAGTACTTC.

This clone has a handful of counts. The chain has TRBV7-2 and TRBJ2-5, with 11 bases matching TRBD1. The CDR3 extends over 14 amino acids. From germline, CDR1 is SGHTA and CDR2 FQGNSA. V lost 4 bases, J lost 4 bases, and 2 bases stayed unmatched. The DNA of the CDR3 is TGTGCCAGCAGCTCGGACAGGGGGCCAGAGACCCAGTACTTC. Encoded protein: CASSSDRGPETQYF.

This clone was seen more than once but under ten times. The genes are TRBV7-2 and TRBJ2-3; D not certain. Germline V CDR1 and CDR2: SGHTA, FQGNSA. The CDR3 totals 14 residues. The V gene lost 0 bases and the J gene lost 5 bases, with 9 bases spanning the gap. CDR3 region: CASSLARLQDTQYF. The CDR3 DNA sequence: TGTGCCAGCAGCTTAGCGCGGCTCCAAGATACGCAGTATTTT.